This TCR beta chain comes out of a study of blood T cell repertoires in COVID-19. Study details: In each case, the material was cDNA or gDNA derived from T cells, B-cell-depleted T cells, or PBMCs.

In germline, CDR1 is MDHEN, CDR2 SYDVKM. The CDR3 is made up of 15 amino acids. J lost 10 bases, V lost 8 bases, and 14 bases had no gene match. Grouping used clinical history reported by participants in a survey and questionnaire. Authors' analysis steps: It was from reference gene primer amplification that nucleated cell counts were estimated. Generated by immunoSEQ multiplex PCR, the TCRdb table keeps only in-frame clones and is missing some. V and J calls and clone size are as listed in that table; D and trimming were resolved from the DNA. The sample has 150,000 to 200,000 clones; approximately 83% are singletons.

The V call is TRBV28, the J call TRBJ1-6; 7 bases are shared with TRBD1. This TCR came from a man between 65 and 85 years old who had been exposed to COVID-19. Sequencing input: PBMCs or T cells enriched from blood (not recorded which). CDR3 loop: CASALGQVLKSPLHF. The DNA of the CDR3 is TGTGCCAGCGCCCTAGGACAGGTTTTGAAGTCACCCCTCCACTTT.